Listed here are 24 T cell receptor beta chains from one sample, sequenced in a study of CD8 T cells in Susac syndrome. Roughly 0.45 to 1 ug RNA was reverse transcribed with random hexamers. MiXCR, applied by TCRdb to the immunoSEQ multiplex PCR reads, yields one record per CDR3 protein. The repertoire holds roughly 180,000 distinct CDR3 sequences, with 85% to 95% as singletons. Sequenced input: CD4+ T cells from PBMCs. The receptors shown here come from a human donor with Susac syndrome.

The chain is built from TRBV29-1 and TRBJ1-1; TRBD1 matches at 9 bases. V was clipped by 8 bases and J by 10 bases; unmatched bases: 11. The CDR3 totals 12 residues. Germline CDR1 is SQVTM and CDR2 is ANQGSEA. The CDR3 reads CSTRTGAGGAFF. The DNA of the CDR3 is TGCAGCACTAGGACAGGGGCCGGGGGAGCTTTCTTT.

V usage is TRBV29-1 and J usage is TRBJ2-1, with 7 bases identical to TRBD1. The junction had 3 bases not matched to a gene; V was cut back by 2 bases and J by 2 bases. The CDR3 has 14 residues. CDR1 SQVTM and CDR2 ANQGSEA come from the germline V gene. The CDR3 sequence is CSVEQGDAYNEQFF. Here the CDR3 DNA reads TGCAGCGTTGAACAGGGGGATGCCTACAATGAGCAGTTCTTC.

This clonotype has a single count. The germline gene is not matched at one end of the junction; a read error may be the cause. J is TRBJ1-1 and V is TRBV27; D possibly corresponds to TRBD1 (5 bases). The CDR3 has 11 amino acids. Per germline, CDR1 MNHEY and CDR2 SMNVEV (reference sequence). The chain's CDR3 is CATGENTEAFF. CDR3 in DNA: TGCGCAACGGGGGAGAACACTGAAGCTTTCTTT.

The V call is TRBV5-1, the J call TRBJ1-1; possible D gene TRBD1, 5 bases. The CDR3 contains 13 residues. Deletions cut 5 bases from V and 1 base from J, with 9 bases between. Germline-derived CDR1 and CDR2 are SGHRS and YFSETQ. The CDR3 here is CASRGRGNTEAFF. The DNA of the CDR3 is TGCGCCAGCAGAGGAAGGGGGAACACTGAAGCTTTCTTT.

The chain uses TRBV20-1 and TRBJ2-7; tentatively, D is TRBD2 (5 bases). Germline assignment: CDR1 DFQATT and CDR2 SNEGSKA (reference sequence). The CDR3 consists of 15 residues. Trimming shortened V by 1 base and J by 2 bases, and 15 bases separated the two germline ends. CDR3 nucleotides: TGCAGTGCTAGAGTTGAAGCGGATTTTACCTACGAGCAGTACTTC. Amino acid sequence: CSARVEADFTYEQYF.

The rearrangement joins TRBV12-3 or TRBV12-4 to TRBJ1-2; weak D call: TRBD1 (6 bases). V lost 10 bases, J lost 0 bases, and 15 bases lay in between. The CDR3 covers 14 residues. Here the CDR3 DNA reads TGTGCCATCCTGAGGAAGGGGGCTAACTATGGCTACACCTTC. It encodes CAILRKGANYGYTF.

V gene TRBV3-1 combines with J gene TRBJ1-5, with D maybe TRBD1 (5 bases). The V gene lost 1 base and the J gene lost 4 bases, with 8 bases spanning the gap. Germline V gives CDR1 LGHDT, CDR2 YNNKEL (reference sequence). The CDR3 is 14 amino acids. CDR3 residues: CASSQGDGNQPQHF. The CDR3 DNA follows: TGTGCCAGCAGCCAAGGGGACGGGAATCAGCCCCAGCATTTT.

This chain links TRBV20-1 with TRBJ2-1, with TRBD1 matching over 9 bases. After removal of 6 bases from V and 0 bases from J, the junction contained 15 bases not matched to a gene. From germline, CDR1 is DFQATT and CDR2 SNEGSKA (reference sequence). CDR3 size: 18 residues. The CDR3 bases are TGCAGTGCCACGGGACAGGGCCTTGGCGTTATCTCCTACAATGAGCAGTTCTTC. Translation gives CSATGQGLGVISYNEQFF.

This sequence joins TRBV6-4 and TRBJ2-3; D gene uncertain. This CDR3 contains 13 residues. From germline, CDR1 is MRHNA and CDR2 SNTAGT. Trimming took off 2 bases at V and 6 bases at J, with 9 bases between the two ends. This chain's CDR3 is CASSDKSSDTQYF. CDR3 nucleotides: TGTGCCAGCAGTGACAAGTCCAGTGATACGCAGTATTTT.

A note on this clonotype: One junction end does not reproduce the germline sequence, and a read error may be involved. The J gene is TRBJ2-1, the V gene TRBV27, with 11 bases fitting TRBD2. CDR1 and CDR2 from the germline V gene are MNHEY and SMNVEV (reference sequence). The CDR3 runs to 15 residues. CDR3: CASTIGTPIAGGLRF. As DNA, the CDR3 is TGTGCCAGCACCATTGGGACACCTATAGCGGGGGGGCTTCGTTTC.

DNA for the CDR3: TGCGCCAGCAGCTTGGCCGCCGAGACGAACACCGGGGAGCTGTTTTTT. Translated, it gives CASSLAAETNTGELFF. The chain carries TRBV5-1 and TRBJ2-2; D uncertain. Germline CDR1 reads SGHRS; CDR2 reads YFSETQ. V shed 0 bases and J shed 0 bases, with 9 bases lying between them. This CDR3 has 16 residues.

The chain couples TRBV23-1 to TRBJ2-7; 8 positions match TRBD2. TRBV23-1 is filed as an ORF, its function uncertain. The V gene end was trimmed by 3 bases and the J gene end by 2 bases; junction bases not matched to a gene: 9. The CDR3 has 16 amino acids. CDR3: CASSHNSHSGTYEQYF. CDR3 nucleotides: TGCGCCAGCAGTCACAATTCACATAGCGGGACCTACGAGCAGTACTTC.

Only one count was recorded for this clonotype. This chain links TRBV5-1 with TRBJ1-1; D possibly corresponds to TRBD1 (6 bases). Trimming left V 4 bases short and J 3 bases short, with 13 bases between. The CDR3 length is 14 residues. In germline, CDR1 is SGHRS, CDR2 YFSETQ. The CDR3 loop is CASSPYREDTEAFF. CDR3 nucleotides: TGCGCCAGCAGCCCCTACAGGGAGGACACTGAAGCTTTCTTT.

The CDR3 DNA follows: TGTGCCTGGAGTGTGGGGTTTATCTCTTCGAACACTGAAGCTTTCTTT. Translation: CAWSVGFISSNTEAFF. This sequence joins TRBV30 and TRBJ1-1; D gene ambiguous. This CDR3 region has 16 residues. Germline V lookup: CDR1 GTSNPN, CDR2 SVGIG (reference sequence). Trimming took off 0 bases at V and 1 base at J, with 15 bases between the two ends. The full variable domain, rest sourced from reference TRBV30 and TRBJ1-1, is SQTIHQWPATLVQPVGSPLSLECTVEGTSNPNLYWYRQAAGRGLQLLFYSVGIGQISSEVPQNLSASRPQDRQFILSSKKLLLSDSGFYLCAWSVGFISSNTEAFFGQGTRLTVV.

The V gene is TRBV29-1, the J gene TRBJ1-2, with a tentative D call TRBD1 (5 bases). Trimming took 1 base from V and 4 from J, leaving 10 bases between them. The CDR3 is 13 residues long. Germline V gene data show CDR1 as SQVTM and CDR2 as ANQGSEA. CDR3 region: CSVEVGDAYGYTF. The CDR3 nucleotides read TGCAGCGTTGAAGTGGGGGACGCCTATGGCTACACCTTC.

The V call is TRBV2, the J call TRBJ2-4, with D hard to call. Trimming stripped 5 bases from V and 12 bases from J, with 14 bases between. In germline, CDR1 is SNHLY, CDR2 FYNNEI. The CDR3 length is 12 residues. CDR3: CASSSFLRDQYF. Written as DNA, the CDR3 is TGTGCCAGCAGTTCCTTTTTGAGAGATCAGTACTTC.

The genes are TRBV2 and TRBJ1-5, with 10 positions matching TRBD1. The CDR3 contains 15 residues. Germline lookup yields CDR1 SNHLY and CDR2 FYNNEI. V lost 3 bases, J lost 7 bases, and 6 bases stayed unmatched. As DNA, the CDR3 is TGTGCCAGCAGTGAGAGACAGGGGGCGCGGCAGCCCCAGCATTTT. This codes for CASSERQGARQPQHF.

The V call is TRBV5-1, the J call TRBJ2-7; 10 bases are shared with TRBD1. With V trimmed by 3 bases and J by 3 bases, 6 bases remained unmatched. Germline CDR1 and CDR2: SGHRS and YFSETQ. CDR3 length equals 15 residues. Here the CDR3 DNA reads TGCGCCAGCAGCTCGATGACAGGGGGCCTCTACGAGCAGTACTTC. As protein: CASSSMTGGLYEQYF.

This clonotype was observed once. The genes are TRBV20-1 and TRBJ2-5, with 7 positions matching TRBD2. The CDR3 is 16 amino acids. V gave up 1 base and J gave up 5 bases; unmatched junction bases: 13. Germline loops: CDR1 DFQATT, CDR2 SNEGSKA (reference sequence). The CDR3 region has the DNA TGCAGTGCTAGAGGGCAAAAGGGTCTGCGGGGGGAGACCCAGTACTTC. Its translation is CSARGQKGLRGETQYF.

The chain employs TRBV19 and TRBJ2-1, with D hard to call. V was trimmed by 1 base and J by 6 bases, leaving 13 bases between them. CDR1 LNHDA and CDR2 SQIVND come from the germline V gene (reference sequence). CDR3 length: 15 residues. The CDR3 region is CASSIGTPGSNEQFF. For the CDR3, the DNA is TGTGCCAGTAGTATAGGCACACCAGGCAGCAATGAGCAGTTCTTC.

The J gene is TRBJ2-7, the V gene TRBV20-1; 11 bases agree with TRBD2. The germline V gene has CDR1 DFQATT and CDR2 SNEGSKA (reference sequence). The CDR3 has 14 amino acids. V shed 0 bases, J shed 6 bases, and the junction held 4 bases outside the gene matches. In nucleotides, the CDR3 is TGCAGTGCTAGAGAACTAGCGGGAGTCCCCGAGCAGTACTTC. Translated, it gives CSARELAGVPEQYF.

This clonotype has only one observation. The V gene is TRBV30, the J gene TRBJ2-3; 9 bases are a match to TRBD1. CDR1 is GTSNPN, CDR2 SVGIG, per germline (reference sequence). The CDR3 has 23 residues. The V and J ends lost 1 base and 0 bases, in that order; junction bases with no gene match: 26. The CDR3 is CAWSGGQGRFLGRTKTSTDTQYF. DNA of the CDR3: TGTGCCTGGAGTGGGGGACAGGGACGGTTCTTGGGGCGAACCAAGACTAGCACAGATACGCAGTATTTT.

The rearrangement links TRBV6-2 or TRBV6-3 to TRBJ2-7; tentative D call: TRBD1 (5 bases). CDR3 length equals 12 residues. In germline, CDR1 is MNHEY, CDR2 SVGEGT. Between the trimmed V and J ends, which lost 6 bases and 2 bases, there was a span of 8 bases. The CDR3 nucleotides are TGTGCCAGCAGAGGGGATACCTACGAGCAGTACTTC. Protein: CASRGDTYEQYF.

The chain carries TRBV20-1 and TRBJ2-1, with TRBD2 matching 12 bases. After removal of 3 bases from V and 2 bases from J, the junction contained 2 bases not matched to a gene. Germline lookup yields CDR1 DFQATT and CDR2 SNEGSKA (reference sequence). This CDR3 contains 15 residues. The CDR3 protein is CSARLAGGAYNEQFF. Here the CDR3 DNA reads TGCAGTGCTAGGCTAGCGGGAGGGGCCTACAATGAGCAGTTCTTC.